This T cell receptor beta chain derives from a study of T cell responses to AZD1222 COVID-19 vaccine. Study conclusions and caveats: In the spike-specific TCR repertoire, nearly half reportedly target unmutated variant regions.

As regards this clone: Antigen unknown.

The CDR3 contains 15 residues. Germline V gives CDR1 MNHEY, CDR2 SVGAGI. Deletions cut 3 bases from V and 4 bases from J, with 12 bases between. Some clones are missing from TCRdb's copy, which holds only in-frame ones; the method was immunoSEQ multiplex PCR. The sample holds fewer than 150,000 clones, roughly 89% seen once. The input for sequencing was peripheral blood, taken on day 0 of AZD1222 vaccination. This sequence was found in an adult in good health. The J gene is TRBJ1-4, the V gene TRBV6-5; maybe TRBD1 (6 bases). CDR3 protein: CASSYLSGVNEKLFF. CDR3 coding DNA: TGTGCCAGCAGTTATTTGTCAGGGGTTAATGAAAAACTGTTTTTT.